These T cell receptor beta chains were read from a single sample in a study of PD-1 blockade in classical Hodgkin lymphoma. Here immunoSEQ multiplex PCR was the method, and the copy in TCRdb shows in-frame clones only, minus some. This sample has approximately 58,000 clones, with around 93% found just once. The sample was peripheral blood mononuclear cells (PBMCs), taken before the second cycle of nivolumab. Receptor source: a human donor with classical Hodgkin lymphoma. The CDR3 runs from the conserved cysteine through the conserved F or W. A D gene is named only where the DNA matches it firmly. Only some rows state a clone size, as once, few, many or a class for expanded clones.

len: 12
d_gene: .
abundance: once
v_gene: TRBV5-4
j_gene: TRBJ2-1
CDR3nt: TGTGCCAGCAGCTTGGGGTTTGGTGAGCAGTTCTTC
CDR3aa: CASSLGFGEQFF

len: 14
d_gene: .
abundance: .
v_gene: TRBV27
j_gene: TRBJ2-5
CDR3nt: TGTGCCAGCAGTTTATCGGGGACCCAAGAGACCCAGTACTTC
CDR3aa: CASSLSGTQETQYF

len: 16
d_gene: .
abundance: .
v_gene: TRBV13
j_gene: TRBJ1-1
CDR3nt: TGTGCCAGCAGCTTAAATTCAGGACATGGGATTACTGAAGCTTTCTTT
CDR3aa: CASSLNSGHGITEAFF

len: 10
d_gene: .
abundance: .
v_gene: TRBV29-1
j_gene: TRBJ2-2
CDR3nt: TGCAGCGCCGTATCCGGGGAGCTGTTTTTT
CDR3aa: CSAVSGELFF

len: 16
d_gene: TRBD1
abundance: .
v_gene: TRBV27
j_gene: TRBJ1-1
CDR3nt: TGTGCCAGCAGTTTACTGCCGGGACAGATTAACACTGAAGCTTTCTTT
CDR3aa: CASSLLPGQINTEAFF

len: 18
d_gene: TRBD2
abundance: .
v_gene: TRBV4-1
j_gene: TRBJ2-5
CDR3nt: TGCGCCAGCAGCCAAGGTTGGCCTAGCGGGAGAGGCGAAGAGACCCAGTACTTC
CDR3aa: CASSQGWPSGRGEETQYF

len: 16
d_gene: .
abundance: .
v_gene: TRBV6-4
j_gene: TRBJ2-3
CDR3nt: TGTGCCAGCAGTGACTCGGTGGGCCAGGGCACAGATACGCAGTATTTT
CDR3aa: CASSDSVGQGTDTQYF

len: 15
d_gene: .
abundance: .
v_gene: TRBV27
j_gene: TRBJ2-1
CDR3nt: TGTGCCAGCAGTTTGATCCTGGCAACCTACAATGAGCAGTTCTTC
CDR3aa: CASSLILATYNEQFF

len: 13
d_gene: .
abundance: once
v_gene: TRBV5-6
j_gene: TRBJ2-3
CDR3nt: TGTGCCAGCAGCTTGGGGGTAGCTGGTACGCAGTATTTT
CDR3aa: CASSLGVAGTQYF

len: 14
d_gene: TRBD1
abundance: once
v_gene: TRBV27
j_gene: TRBJ1-2
CDR3nt: TGTGCCAGTGGGGACCAGGGGGCCGGCTATGGCTACACCTTC
CDR3aa: CASGDQGAGYGYTF

len: 14
d_gene: TRBD1
abundance: .
v_gene: TRBV7-6
j_gene: TRBJ2-7
CDR3nt: TGTGCCAGCAGCCCCCGGACAGGGAGCTACGAGCAGTACTTC
CDR3aa: CASSPRTGSYEQYF

len: 16
d_gene: .
abundance: .
v_gene: TRBV6-5
j_gene: TRBJ1-1
CDR3nt: TGTGCCAGCAGTTACGAGTCAGGCCCAGAGAACACTGAAGCTTTCTTT
CDR3aa: CASSYESGPENTEAFF

len: 16
d_gene: .
abundance: .
v_gene: TRBV5-1
j_gene: TRBJ1-4
CDR3nt: TGCGCCAGCAGCTCCCAAATACAGGCGACTAATGAAAAACTGTTTTTT
CDR3aa: CASSSQIQATNEKLFF

len: 16
d_gene: TRBD2
abundance: .
v_gene: TRBV28
j_gene: TRBJ2-3
CDR3nt: TGTGCCAGCAGTCAAGGGACTAGCGGGACCACAGATACGCAGTATTTT
CDR3aa: CASSQGTSGTTDTQYF

len: 13
d_gene: .
abundance: .
v_gene: TRBV7-9
j_gene: TRBJ2-5
CDR3nt: TGTGCCAGCAGCGAAGGGACTCAAGAGACCCAGTACTTC
CDR3aa: CASSEGTQETQYF

len: 16
d_gene: TRBD1
abundance: .
v_gene: TRBV10-3
j_gene: TRBJ2-7
CDR3nt: TGTGCCATCAGTGCGACAGGGGGTTTATTTACCTACGAGCAGTACTTC
CDR3aa: CAISATGGLFTYEQYF

len: 15
d_gene: TRBD1
abundance: few
v_gene: TRBV5-1
j_gene: TRBJ2-5
CDR3nt: TGCGCCAGCAGCTTGGCCGGGACAGGGCGTTACACCCAGTACTTC
CDR3aa: CASSLAGTGRYTQYF

len: 15
d_gene: TRBD1
abundance: .
v_gene: TRBV4-3
j_gene: TRBJ2-7
CDR3nt: TGCGCCAGCAGCCAAGATGGGGACAGCACCTACGAGCAGTACTTC
CDR3aa: CASSQDGDSTYEQYF

len: 14
d_gene: TRBD1
abundance: .
v_gene: TRBV6-5
j_gene: TRBJ2-7
CDR3nt: TGTGCCAGCAGTCCGACAGGGTTGCTCTACGAGCAGTACTTC
CDR3aa: CASSPTGLLYEQYF

len: 15
d_gene: .
abundance: .
v_gene: TRBV9
j_gene: TRBJ1-1
CDR3nt: TGTGCCAGCAGCGTAGGGCCTGGGACGAACACTGAAGCTTTCTTT
CDR3aa: CASSVGPGTNTEAFF

len: 16
d_gene: .
abundance: .
v_gene: TRBV7-9
j_gene: TRBJ2-5
CDR3nt: TGTGCCAGCAGCTTCCCCTCCTCCACCGCCCGAGAGACCCGGTACTTC
CDR3aa: CASSFPSSTARETRYF

len: 17
d_gene: .
abundance: .
v_gene: TRBV7-8
j_gene: TRBJ1-5
CDR3nt: TGTGCCAGCAGCTTAGTAGGGGGGACGGGTAGCAATCAGCCCCAGCATTTT
CDR3aa: CASSLVGGTGSNQPQHF

len: 17
d_gene: TRBD2
abundance: .
v_gene: TRBV7-9
j_gene: TRBJ2-7
CDR3nt: TGTGCCAGCAGCTCCCCGGGGACTAGCGGGAAGAGTAACGAGCAGTACTTC
CDR3aa: CASSSPGTSGKSNEQYF

len: 15
d_gene: .
abundance: once
v_gene: TRBV28
j_gene: TRBJ2-7
CDR3nt: TGTGCCAGCAGTCCACCATTCGGTGGGACCTACGAGCAGTACTTC
CDR3aa: CASSPPFGGTYEQYF

len: 18
d_gene: TRBD1
abundance: .
v_gene: TRBV23-1
j_gene: TRBJ1-2
CDR3nt: TGCGCCAGCAGTAGCAGAACTATGACAGGGGGAGACAGGCATGGCTACACCTTC
CDR3aa: CASSSRTMTGGDRHGYTF

len: 18
d_gene: .
abundance: .
v_gene: TRBV28
j_gene: TRBJ1-3
CDR3nt: TGTGCCAGCAGTTCGCGGAGGACCCTCTTAGCTGGTGGAAACACCATATATTTT
CDR3aa: CASSSRRTLLAGGNTIYF

len: 13
d_gene: .
abundance: .
v_gene: TRBV7-2
j_gene: TRBJ2-5
CDR3nt: TGTGCCAGCAGCTTAGGATCTCAAGAGACCCAGTACTTC
CDR3aa: CASSLGSQETQYF

len: 21
d_gene: TRBD2
abundance: .
v_gene: TRBV2
j_gene: TRBJ2-5
CDR3nt: TGTGCCAGCACCGAAGCCCCCGCCCCGGGACTAGCGGGGGGGCGGCAAGGGACCCAGTACTTC
CDR3aa: CASTEAPAPGLAGGRQGTQYF

len: 15
d_gene: .
abundance: once
v_gene: TRBV5-8
j_gene: TRBJ1-1
CDR3nt: TGTGCCAGCCGGGAGAGACAGCTTATGAACACTGAAGCTTTCTTT
CDR3aa: CASRERQLMNTEAFF

len: 16
d_gene: .
abundance: .
v_gene: TRBV14
j_gene: TRBJ2-1
CDR3nt: TGTGCCAGCAGCCGAGGCCGGGTCCAATATTACAATGAGCAGTTCTTC
CDR3aa: CASSRGRVQYYNEQFF

len: 15
d_gene: TRBD1
abundance: .
v_gene: TRBV27
j_gene: TRBJ1-2
CDR3nt: TGTGCCAGCAGCCTACAGGGGGGAACTAACTATGGCTACACCTTC
CDR3aa: CASSLQGGTNYGYTF

len: 18
d_gene: TRBD2
abundance: .
v_gene: TRBV9
j_gene: TRBJ2-7
CDR3nt: TGTGCCAGCAGCGTAGCTGCACTAGCGGGAAAGAATTCCTACGAGCAGTACTTC
CDR3aa: CASSVAALAGKNSYEQYF

len: 15
d_gene: TRBD2
abundance: .
v_gene: TRBV5-4
j_gene: TRBJ2-1
CDR3nt: TGTGCCAGCAGCTTAGCGGGGGGCGGTTACAATGAGCAGTTCTTC
CDR3aa: CASSLAGGGYNEQFF

len: 14
d_gene: .
abundance: .
v_gene: TRBV9
j_gene: TRBJ2-1
CDR3nt: TGTGCCAGCAGCCCCATGGAGGTTCGGAATGAGCAGTTCTTC
CDR3aa: CASSPMEVRNEQFF

len: 16
d_gene: .
abundance: .
v_gene: TRBV5-4
j_gene: TRBJ2-5
CDR3nt: TGTGCCAGCAGCTCAGACCGACAGTCTATCCAAGAGACCCAGTACTTC
CDR3aa: CASSSDRQSIQETQYF

len: 18
d_gene: .
abundance: .
v_gene: TRBV7-9
j_gene: TRBJ2-7
CDR3nt: TGTGCCAGCAGCTCCTCCCCTGGGACCCAAAGACCCGACTACGAGCAGTACTTC
CDR3aa: CASSSSPGTQRPDYEQYF

len: 14
d_gene: .
abundance: few
v_gene: TRBV19
j_gene: TRBJ2-3
CDR3nt: TGTGCCAGTAGGAGGGAGGTGAGCACAGATACGCAGTATTTT
CDR3aa: CASRREVSTDTQYF

len: 13
d_gene: .
abundance: .
v_gene: TRBV30
j_gene: TRBJ1-5
CDR3nt: TGTGCCTGGAGTGTAGGGGGGAATCAGCCCCAGCATTTT
CDR3aa: CAWSVGGNQPQHF

len: 12
d_gene: .
abundance: .
v_gene: TRBV6-5
j_gene: TRBJ2-5
CDR3nt: TGTGCCAGCAGTTACGCGATGGAGACCCAGTACTTC
CDR3aa: CASSYAMETQYF

len: 14
d_gene: .
abundance: .
v_gene: TRBV28
j_gene: TRBJ1-1
CDR3nt: TGTGCCAGCAGTATGGGGGGGGTGAACACTGAAGCTTTCTTT
CDR3aa: CASSMGGVNTEAFF

len: 13
d_gene: TRBD1
abundance: .
v_gene: TRBV29-1
j_gene: TRBJ2-3
CDR3nt: TGCAGCGCCCTAGTACAGGGGACAGATACGCAGTATTTT
CDR3aa: CSALVQGTDTQYF

len: 12
d_gene: .
abundance: .
v_gene: TRBV30
j_gene: TRBJ2-5
CDR3nt: TGTGCCTGGAGTGTATATCAAGAGACCCAGTACTTC
CDR3aa: CAWSVYQETQYF

len: 12
d_gene: .
abundance: .
v_gene: TRBV9
j_gene: TRBJ2-7
CDR3nt: TGTGCCAGCAGCGGCTTGGGAGTCGAGCAGTACTTC
CDR3aa: CASSGLGVEQYF

len: 13
d_gene: .
abundance: .
v_gene: TRBV30
j_gene: TRBJ2-7
CDR3nt: TGTGCCTGGTCCGACATCTCATCGGCCGAGCAGTACTTC
CDR3aa: CAWSDISSAEQYF

len: 12
d_gene: TRBD1
abundance: .
v_gene: TRBV6-1
j_gene: TRBJ1-1
CDR3nt: TGTGCCAGCAGTGAAGCGAGGGGGCGCGCTTTCTTT
CDR3aa: CASSEARGRAFF

len: 13
d_gene: .
abundance: .
v_gene: TRBV27
j_gene: TRBJ1-1
CDR3nt: TGTGCCAGCAGTTTGATCGCTGCCACTGAAGCTTTCTTT
CDR3aa: CASSLIAATEAFF

len: 16
d_gene: .
abundance: .
v_gene: TRBV7-3
j_gene: TRBJ2-5
CDR3nt: TGTGCCAGCAGCCCGACCCAGGCGGTGGCGCGAGAGACCCAGTACTTC
CDR3aa: CASSPTQAVARETQYF

len: 16
d_gene: .
abundance: .
v_gene: TRBV7-8
j_gene: TRBJ2-2
CDR3nt: TGTGCCAGCAGCTCTAGTAGCAAGGAAAACACCGGGGAGCTGTTTTTT
CDR3aa: CASSSSSKENTGELFF

len: 11
d_gene: .
abundance: .
v_gene: TRBV29-1
j_gene: TRBJ1-2
CDR3nt: TGCAGCGTTGAAGATGGCGGACAGAGCACCTTC
CDR3aa: CSVEDGGQSTF

len: 19
d_gene: .
abundance: .
v_gene: TRBV5-4
j_gene: TRBJ2-6
CDR3nt: TGTGCCAGCAGCTCCCCAGTGGAGCGACCCCTGAGGGGGGCCAACGTCCTGACTTTC
CDR3aa: CASSSPVERPLRGANVLTF

len: 16
d_gene: TRBD1
abundance: .
v_gene: TRBV4-1
j_gene: TRBJ2-3
CDR3nt: TGCGCCAGCAGCCAAGGAGGGACAGGCGTGACAGATACGCAGTATTTT
CDR3aa: CASSQGGTGVTDTQYF

len: 15
d_gene: .
abundance: medium-sized
v_gene: TRBV11-3
j_gene: TRBJ2-7
CDR3nt: TGTGCCAGCAGCTCCCGTCCCGGAACGAGCTACGAGCAGTACTTC
CDR3aa: CASSSRPGTSYEQYF

len: 16
d_gene: TRBD1
abundance: .
v_gene: TRBV4-2
j_gene: TRBJ2-5
CDR3nt: TGTGCCAGCAGCTTGATGACAGGGACCCATCAAGAGACCCAGTACTTC
CDR3aa: CASSLMTGTHQETQYF

len: 13
d_gene: .
abundance: .
v_gene: TRBV9
j_gene: TRBJ1-2
CDR3nt: TGTGCCAGCAGGGGTGGGAGGAGCTATGGCTACACCTTC
CDR3aa: CASRGGRSYGYTF

len: 16
d_gene: TRBD1
abundance: few
v_gene: TRBV27
j_gene: TRBJ2-7
CDR3nt: TGTGCCAGCAGTTCAGGGGGACAGCTAGGCTCCTACGAGCAGTACTTC
CDR3aa: CASSSGGQLGSYEQYF

len: 12
d_gene: TRBD1
abundance: .
v_gene: TRBV6-1
j_gene: TRBJ1-2
CDR3nt: TGTGCCACCGGACAGGGTCTATATGGCTACACCTTC
CDR3aa: CATGQGLYGYTF

len: 14
d_gene: .
abundance: .
v_gene: TRBV4-3
j_gene: TRBJ2-6
CDR3nt: TGCGCCAGCGCCCAAGGGGCCGGGGCCAACGTCCTGACTTTC
CDR3aa: CASAQGAGANVLTF

len: 17
d_gene: .
abundance: .
v_gene: TRBV7-6
j_gene: TRBJ2-3
CDR3nt: TGTGCCAGCAGCTCTCGGGCCCATCTAATGGTAGGAGATACGCAGTATTTT
CDR3aa: CASSSRAHLMVGDTQYF

len: 12
d_gene: .
abundance: .
v_gene: TRBV19
j_gene: TRBJ2-7
CDR3nt: TGTGCCAGTGGTAGCGGAGCCTACGAGCAGTACTTC
CDR3aa: CASGSGAYEQYF